This T cell receptor (beta chain) was sequenced in a study of CD8+ T cells in alopecia areata. The overall study: Oral tofacitinib, 5 to 10 mg twice daily, was given in an open-label trial. Tofacitinib ran for 6 to 18 months before 6 months off drug.

This CDR3 spans 12 amino acids. V was pared by 3 bases and J by 2 bases, with 7 bases between. The V gene's germline CDR1 is SQVTM and CDR2 ANQGSEA. Treatment denoted: oral pan-JAK inhibitor, 5-10 mg twice daily. RNA extraction and reverse transcription yielded cDNA as sequencing template. The repertoire was sequenced with immunoSEQ multiplex PCR; TCRdb's copy has only in-frame clones and lacks some. The table includes about 280,000 clones, 58% detected once. Study-wide points: Administration of tofacitinib significantly diminished scalp clonality and expanded CD8+ clones within the top 100. Patients showed less clear TCR sequence sharing than mice, possibly partly because of HLA diversity.

This clone was seen a handful of times. Its antigen is undetermined. Other DNA sequences in this specimen translate into the identical CDR3. The chain uses TRBV29-1 and TRBJ2-5; no reliable D call. The sample in question was CD4+ T cells sorted from blood, obtained at week 24, from a patient treated with tofacitinib. The sequence came from a human donor with alopecia areata. The CDR3 region has the DNA TGCAGCGTTGAGGGCTATCAAGAGACCCAGTACTTC. This codes for CSVEGYQETQYF.